Listed here are 27 T cell receptor beta chains from one sample, sequenced in a study of glioma-infiltrating T cells. TCR alpha and beta CDR3 regions were amplified from RNA using iRepertoire nested multiplex PCR. Each CDR3 protein gets one entry after TCRdb re-called the multiplex PCR reads with MiXCR. The data show about 89,000 distinct CDR3 sequences, about 23% seen once. Sequenced: glioma tissue, nonneoplastic brain tissue, or PBMCs (not recorded which). The receptors here all came from a human donor with low-grade glioma or glioblastoma, undergoing nonglioma brain surgery, or in good health (not recorded which).

In this sample, this clonotype turned up a few times. The rearrangement uses TRBV7-2 and TRBJ1-5; 7 nucleotides match TRBD1. Germline CDR1 SGHTA, CDR2 FQGNSA. This CDR3 is 14 amino acids long. Trimming took 5 bases from V and 3 from J; bases not matched to a gene: 4. The CDR3: CASSQTGANQPQHF. The CDR3 bases are TGTGCCAGCAGCCAAACAGGGGCCAATCAGCCCCAGCATTTT.

The chain uses TRBV5-4 and TRBJ1-1; D uncertain. The germline CDR1 and CDR2 sequences are SGHNT and YYREEE (reference sequence). V lost 4 bases to trimming and J lost 0 bases, with 7 bases between them. This CDR3 is built from 13 residues. This CDR3 reads CASSPRLNTEAFF. The CDR3 DNA sequence: TGTGCCAGCAGCCCCCGATTGAACACTGAAGCTTTCTTT. Full variable domain (outside the CDR3, taken from reference TRBV5-4 and TRBJ1-1): ETGVTQSPTHLIKTRGQQVTLRCSSQSGHNTVSWYQQALGQGPQFIFQYYREEENGRGNFPPRFSGLQFPNYSSELNVNALELDDSALYLCASSPRLNTEAFFGQGTRLTVV.

V usage is TRBV6-6 and J usage is TRBJ2-5; 8 positions agree with TRBD2. V shed 5 bases, J shed 1 base, and the junction held 3 bases outside the gene matches. Germline V CDR1 and CDR2: MNHNY, SVGAGI (reference sequence). The CDR3 covers 14 residues. For the CDR3, the DNA is TGTGCCAGCAGTAATAGCGGGATCCAAGAGACCCAGTACTTC. It encodes CASSNSGIQETQYF.

To note about this clonotype: The CDR3 ends on some other residue instead of the conserved phenylalanine or tryptophan, so this is likely a read error. The chain links TRBV3-1 to TRBJ2-5, with D unclear. Trimming left V 5 bases short and J 3 bases short, with 10 bases between. Germline values: CDR1 LGHDT, CDR2 YNNKEL (reference sequence). This CDR3 contains 13 residues. Here the CDR3 DNA reads TGTGCCAGCAGCACCCCGATGAAAGAGACCCAGTACTTA. Amino acids: CASSTPMKETQYL.

This clonotype was detected many times. V usage is TRBV20-1 and J usage is TRBJ2-1; TRBD2 matches 7 bases. Germline assignment: CDR1 DFQATT and CDR2 SNEGSKA (reference sequence). There are 13 residues in the CDR3. After removal of 6 bases from V and 5 bases from J, the junction contained 7 bases not matched to a gene. CDR3 nucleotide sequence: TGCAGTGCCCAATGGAGCGGGGACAATGAGCAGTTCTTC. Protein product: CSAQWSGDNEQFF.

This clonotype showed up many times. This sequence joins TRBV25-1 and TRBJ2-1; 12 bases fit TRBD2. The V segment lost 3 bases and the J segment 10 bases; nucleotides outside the gene matches: 7. CDR3 length: 15 amino acids. Germline V gene sequence: CDR1 MGHDK, CDR2 SYGVNS. CDR3 in amino acids: CASSDPKLAGGEQFF. CDR3 DNA: TGTGCCAGCAGTGATCCGAAACTAGCGGGAGGAGAGCAGTTCTTC.

This clonotype was seen many times. This chain joins TRBV6-2 or TRBV6-3 and TRBJ1-1, with D unclear. There are 11 residues in the CDR3. Trimming removed 11 bases at V and 5 bases at J, with 12 bases between. Germline V CDR1 and CDR2: MNHEY, SVGEGT. The CDR3 protein is CAAGWETEAFF. DNA for the CDR3: TGTGCCGCCGGTTGGGAAACTGAAGCTTTCTTT.

The sample holds many counts of this clonotype. The CDR3 loop is CASRRGTSGVDTQYF. The CDR3 nucleotides are TGTGCCAGCAGGAGAGGGACTAGTGGGGTGGATACGCAGTATTTT. The V gene is TRBV6-1, the J gene TRBJ2-3; 8 bases fit TRBD2. The CDR3 has 15 residues. J was trimmed by 6 bases and V by 6 bases; bases with no gene match: 11. Germline loops: CDR1 MNHNS, CDR2 SASEGT.

This clonotype has ten or more counts. The V gene is TRBV6-1, the J gene TRBJ2-7; 12 bases line up with TRBD1. Germline assignment: CDR1 MNHNS and CDR2 SASEGT. The V and J ends lost 5 bases and 4 bases, in that order; junction bases with no gene match: 9. The CDR3 totals 16 residues. CDR3 protein: CASSYSGQGALYEQYF. CDR3 DNA sequence: TGTGCCAGCAGTTATTCGGGACAGGGGGCGCTTTACGAGCAGTACTTC.

The sample holds many counts of this clonotype. The chain recombines TRBV20-1 with TRBJ2-5; tentatively, D is TRBD2 (7 bases). The CDR3 is 11 amino acids. The V gene lost 4 bases and the J gene lost 9 bases, with 12 bases spanning the gap. Germline values: CDR1 DFQATT, CDR2 SNEGSKA (reference sequence). CDR3: CSAIEGGPQYF. CDR3 sequence (DNA): TGCAGTGCTATCGAGGGGGGGCCCCAGTACTTC.

This clonotype occurred a few times. The chain uses TRBV14 and TRBJ2-2; weak D call: TRBD1 (5 bases). There are 15 residues in the CDR3. V was shortened by 0 bases and J by 5 bases, with 10 bases between the two germline ends. Germline values: CDR1 SGHDN, CDR2 FVKESK. CDR3 in DNA: TGTGCCAGCAGCCAAGATCAGGGAAGGACCGGGGAGCTGTTTTTT. Protein sequence: CASSQDQGRTGELFF.

Only a few counts were recorded for this clonotype. The V gene is TRBV5-1, the J gene TRBJ2-3; D gene ambiguous. Looked up from germline, CDR1 is SGHRS and CDR2 is YFSETQ. Trimming cost V 4 bases and J 6 bases, with 27 bases left between them. The CDR3 sequence is 18 residues long. CDR3 region: CASSQNPLIQRRQDTQYF. CDR3 nucleotide sequence: TGCGCCAGCAGCCAGAATCCTTTGATTCAACGCCGCCAGGATACGCAGTATTTT.

There are many counts of this clonotype. The gene calls are TRBV2 and TRBJ2-7; 10 bases agree with TRBD2. This CDR3 has 13 amino acids. The V gene's germline CDR1 is SNHLY and CDR2 FYNNEI. The J segment lost 2 bases and the V segment lost 6 bases, leaving 1 base of the junction unmatched. Here the CDR3 DNA reads TGTGCCAGCAGACTAGCGGGGCCCTACGAGCAGTACTTC. Protein: CASRLAGPYEQYF. The full variable domain, completed using reference TRBV2 and TRBJ2-7, is EPEVTQTPSHQVTQMGQEVILRCVPISNHLYFYWYRQILGQKVEFLVSFYNNEISEKSEIFDDQFSVERPDGSNFTLKIRSTKLEDSAMYFCASRLAGPYEQYFGPGTRLTVT.

This clonotype was picked up many times. The chain employs TRBV7-2 and TRBJ1-5; D is undetermined. From germline, CDR1 is SGHTA and CDR2 FQGNSA. The V and J ends lost 3 bases and 2 bases respectively, with 8 bases between them. The CDR3 contains 14 residues. The CDR3 reads CASSFNHGNQPQHF. DNA of the CDR3: TGTGCCAGCAGCTTCAACCATGGCAATCAGCCCCAGCATTTT.

This clonotype was picked up many times. DNA of the CDR3: TGTGCCAGCAGTCGCGTTTCTGTGAACACTGAAGCTTTCTTT. Amino acid sequence: CASSRVSVNTEAFF. V and J are TRBV12-3 or TRBV12-4 and TRBJ1-1; D is unclear. The CDR3 runs to 14 residues. V was shortened by 5 bases and J by 0 bases, with 10 bases between the two germline ends.

This clonotype came up many times. The chain has TRBV6-1 and TRBJ1-1; D remains ambiguous. CDR3 length equals 15 residues. Trimming removed 6 bases at V and 0 bases at J, with 14 bases between. Germline V gene lookup returns CDR1 MNHNS and CDR2 SASEGT. CDR3 nucleotides: TGTGCCAGCAGCGCCGGGCCGCTAATGAACACTGAAGCTTTCTTT. It is translated as CASSAGPLMNTEAFF.

The genes are TRBV7-9 and TRBJ2-1; D may be TRBD1 (6 bases). This CDR3 spans 15 amino acids. Germline lookup yields CDR1 SEHNR and CDR2 FQNEAQ (reference sequence). V gave up 6 bases and J gave up 1 base, with 13 bases separating them. CDR3 coding DNA: TGTGCCAGCAGAAAAACACAGGGATCCTACAATGAGCAGTTCTTC. It specifies CASRKTQGSYNEQFF.

In its sample, this clonotype ranks as medium-sized. The V gene is TRBV6-2 or TRBV6-3, the J gene TRBJ1-2; D might be TRBD1 (6 bases). Germline CDR1 reads MNHEY; CDR2 reads SVGEGT. The CDR3 is made up of 11 amino acids. The V end lost 5 bases, the J end lost 12 bases, and 13 bases lay between the germline ends. The CDR3, as DNA: TGTGCCAGCAGTCCCGACAGGCAGCACACCTTC. Its translation is CASSPDRQHTF.

CDR3 coding DNA: TGTGCCAGCAGCCAATACCCGACAGGGATCTACGAGCAGTACTTC. Its translation: CASSQYPTGIYEQYF. The chain has TRBV3-1 and TRBJ2-7, with TRBD1 matching over 7 bases. The CDR3 spans 15 residues. Germline V gene sequence: CDR1 LGHDT, CDR2 YNNKEL (reference sequence). V dropped 2 bases and J dropped 3; count of bases not matched to a gene: 7.

The sample holds many counts of this clonotype. The chain combines TRBV20-1 with TRBJ1-6; 12 bases line up with TRBD1. CDR3 length: 15 amino acids. Germline values: CDR1 DFQATT, CDR2 SNEGSKA (reference sequence). Unmatched junction bases numbered 7, after V lost 6 bases and J lost 7 bases. The CDR3 coding sequence is TGCAGTGCGGGGACAGGGGGCGGGGTAAATTCACCCCTCCACTTT. Protein product: CSAGTGGGVNSPLHF.

This clonotype was counted ten times or more. The chain carries TRBV6-1 and TRBJ2-1; either TRBD1 or TRBD2 may fit D (5 bases each). In germline, CDR1 is MNHNS, CDR2 SASEGT. This CDR3 spans 17 amino acids. With 4 bases removed from V and 3 bases from J, the gap between germline ends came to 19 bases. Written as DNA, the CDR3 is TGTGCCAGCAGTGGACCGATGAGGGGACGTCTCTACAATGAGCAGTTCTTC. This gives the protein CASSGPMRGRLYNEQFF.

J is TRBJ2-5 and V is TRBV18, with a tentative D call TRBD2 (5 bases). The germline gives CDR1 KGHSH, CDR2 LQKENI. The V and J ends lost 6 bases and 4 bases respectively, with 12 bases between them. This CDR3 region has 13 residues. In DNA form, the CDR3 reads TGTGCCAGCTCGAAAGGAGGAGGAGAGACCCAGTACTTC. Translation: CASSKGGGETQYF.

There are a few counts of this clonotype. This chain links TRBV29-1 with TRBJ2-4; weak D call: TRBD1 (5 bases). Between the trimmed V and J ends, which lost 7 bases and 7 bases, there was a span of 14 bases. The CDR3 contains 12 residues. Per germline, CDR1 SQVTM and CDR2 ANQGSEA. The CDR3 DNA sequence: TGCAGCGCAGATGTTTGGGGCAACATTCAGTACTTC. Translated, it gives CSADVWGNIQYF.

This clonotype was found many times. The chain is built from TRBV20-1 and TRBJ2-3, with 8 bases identical to TRBD2. V was clipped by 3 bases and J by 2 bases; unmatched bases: 4. The CDR3 has 14 residues. Germline V lookup: CDR1 DFQATT, CDR2 SNEGSKA (reference sequence). CDR3 sequence (DNA): TGCAGTGCTAGTATAGCGGGGCCCACAGATACGCAGTATTTT. Translating it yields CSASIAGPTDTQYF.

CDR3 DNA sequence: TGCAGTGCCCCGGGCCAGTACTTC. The encoded protein is CSAPGQYF. The chain joins TRBV20-1 to TRBJ2-7; no clear D gene. Germline loops: CDR1 DFQATT, CDR2 SNEGSKA (reference sequence). The germline V and J ends were trimmed by 6 bases and 10 bases, with 7 bases remaining between them. This CDR3 is built from 8 residues.

This clonotype came up many times. The gene calls are TRBV18 and TRBJ2-7; 12 bases are shared with TRBD2. V shed 5 bases, J shed 1 base, and the junction held 3 bases outside the gene matches. The CDR3 consists of 15 residues. CDR1 KGHSH and CDR2 LQKENI come from the germline V gene. CDR3 coding DNA: TGTGCCAGCTCATCGGGACTAGCGGGTTCCTACGAGCAGTACTTC. Protein product: CASSSGLAGSYEQYF.

This CDR3 is CASSQGTSGGFTGELFF. The CDR3 coding sequence is TGCGCCAGCAGCCAAGGGACTAGCGGGGGGTTCACCGGGGAGCTGTTTTTT. The chain recombines TRBV4-1 with TRBJ2-2, with 14 bases lining up with TRBD2. There are 17 residues in the CDR3. Germline CDR1 reads MGHRA; CDR2 reads YSYEKL. With V trimmed by 1 base and J by 4 bases, 2 bases remained unmatched.